This T cell receptor (beta chain) appears in the sequencing data of a study of blood T cell repertoires in COVID-19. Study as a whole: Sites across the United States, Italy and Spain contributed samples from acute and convalescent COVID-19.

Germline lookup yields CDR1 SEHNR and CDR2 FQNEAQ (reference sequence). This CDR3 region has 14 residues. The germline V and J ends were trimmed by 5 bases and 5 bases, with 13 bases remaining between them. Profiling relied on immunoSEQ multiplex PCR, and the TCRdb table lists in-frame clones only, not all of them. Of fewer than 450,000 clones in the sample, around 90% were seen once. The receptor was isolated from a woman aged 18-35 years who had recovered from COVID-19. Sequenced input: peripheral blood. This rearrangement joins TRBV7-9 to TRBJ1-3, with D possibly TRBD1 on 6 matching bases. The CDR3 region is CASSLTGTRNTIYF. The DNA of the CDR3 is TGTGCCAGCAGCCTTACAGGGACTAGAAACACCATATATTTT.